This TCR beta chain derives from a study of T cell responses to AZD1222 COVID-19 vaccine. Generated by immunoSEQ multiplex PCR, the TCRdb table keeps only in-frame clones and is missing some. The sample lists 90,000 to 110,000 clones, around nine tenths occurring once. The germline V gene has CDR1 SGHVS and CDR2 FQNEAQ. V was trimmed by 5 bases and J by 0 bases, leaving 8 bases between them. The CDR3 extends over 14 amino acids. Broader study findings: Vaccine-related CD4 TCRs covered spike, predominating at 160-218 and 743-854.

With respect to this clone: Its antigen is not known.

Source: peripheral blood, taken on day 0 of AZD1222 vaccination. The clonotype was recovered from an adult in good health. This chain joins TRBV7-8 and TRBJ2-1; D gene ambiguous. This CDR3 is CASSSTSSYNEQFF. Written as DNA, the CDR3 is TGTGCCAGCAGCAGTACGAGCTCCTACAATGAGCAGTTCTTC.